This entry lists 25 T cell receptor beta chains sequenced from one sample in a study of cytomegalovirus exposure and HLA in healthy donors. The primer mix had 60 Vbeta and 13 Jbeta primers. Measured with immunoSEQ multiplex PCR; TCRdb has only the in-frame clones, and not every one. The top ten hold 1.7% of the sample, which has under 150,000 clones, 70% to 90% seen once. The sample consisted of PBMCs. These receptors were taken from a boy aged 5-17 years in good health and CMV-seronegative.

This clone appeared a single time. This chain links TRBV21-1 with TRBJ1-1; the D call TRBD1 from the table was never checked on the DNA. TRBV21-1 has pseudogene status. This CDR3 has 17 residues. CDR3 bases: TGTGCCAGCAGCTCCCCCCCACAGGGGGCCAAGGACACTGAAGCTTTCTTT. It is translated as CASSSPPQGAKDTEAFF.

This chain connects TRBV5-4 to TRBJ2-2; TRBD2 agrees at 9 bases. Trimming took 2 bases from V and 1 from J; bases not matched to a gene: 0. This CDR3 region has 15 residues. Germline V gene data show CDR1 as SGHNT and CDR2 as YYREEE (reference sequence). The CDR3 nucleotides read TGTGCCAGCAGCTTTAGCGGGAGGAACACCGGGGAGCTGTTTTTT. Encoded protein: CASSFSGRNTGELFF.

The J gene is TRBJ2-5, the V gene TRBV7-2; D is possibly TRBD1 (6 bases). V was pared by 4 bases and J by 5 bases, with 14 bases between. CDR1 and CDR2 (germline): SGHTA, FQGNSA. CDR3 length equals 14 residues. CDR3 protein: CASSSGTNWETQYF. The CDR3 DNA follows: TGTGCCAGCAGCTCAGGGACAAATTGGGAGACCCAGTACTTC.

The chain links TRBV4-3 to TRBJ1-2, with TRBD1 matching 9 bases. Germline V gene sequence: CDR1 LGHNA, CDR2 YSLEER. Unmatched junction bases numbered 6, after V lost 0 bases and J lost 4 bases. CDR3 size: 16 residues. The CDR3 DNA reads TGCGCCAGCAGCCAAGACTACAGGGGGCGAGGCTATGGCTACACCTTC. Protein sequence: CASSQDYRGRGYGYTF.

The sample holds one count of this clone. The CDR3 protein is CAISEWGQTYNEQFF. In DNA form, the CDR3 reads TGTGCCATCAGTGAATGGGGACAGACATACAATGAGCAGTTCTTC. V and J are TRBV10-3 and TRBJ2-1; 7 bases are a match to TRBD1. CDR3 length equals 15 residues. The V gene end was trimmed by 3 bases and the J gene end by 4 bases; junction bases not matched to a gene: 6. Germline CDR1 and CDR2: ENHRY and SYGVKD.

The rearrangement uses TRBV7-2 and TRBJ2-5; D call uncertain. CDR1 and CDR2 (germline): SGHTA, FQGNSA. Trimming stripped 6 bases from V and 0 bases from J, with 5 bases between. CDR3 length: 12 residues. The CDR3 nucleotides read TGTGCCAGCAGTTCGTACCAAGAGACCCAGTACTTC. Residues: CASSSYQETQYF.

The chain combines TRBV5-5 with TRBJ1-2, with D unresolved. Germline CDR1 and CDR2: SGHKS and YYEKEE (reference sequence). The V and J ends lost 7 bases and 4 bases respectively, with 17 bases between them. The CDR3 loop spans 14 amino acids. The CDR3 sequence is CASANREPTYGYTF. CDR3 sequence (DNA): TGTGCCAGCGCTAACAGAGAACCTACCTATGGCTACACCTTC.

The chain combines TRBV29-1 with TRBJ2-1; D remains unclear. V gave up 5 bases and J gave up 2 bases, with 10 bases separating them. This CDR3 is 13 amino acids long. Germline lookup yields CDR1 SQVTM and CDR2 ANQGSEA. The CDR3: CSVFTLTYNEQFF. In DNA form, the CDR3 reads TGCAGCGTTTTTACCCTAACCTACAATGAGCAGTTCTTC.

The rearrangement joins TRBV7-8 to TRBJ2-5; TRBD2 matches 7 bases. Germline lookup yields CDR1 SGHVS and CDR2 FQNEAQ. This CDR3 is 19 amino acids long. Germline trimming cut 4 bases from V and 2 bases from J; bases unmatched to any gene: 19. CDR3 loop: CASSSLTSRGGLKQETQYF. The DNA of the CDR3 is TGTGCCAGCAGCTCCCTGACTAGTCGGGGAGGGCTTAAGCAAGAGACCCAGTACTTC.

The rearrangement uses TRBV21-1 and TRBJ2-7; the table's D call, TRBD1, was not checked against the DNA. TRBV21-1 has pseudogene status. The CDR3 is made up of 14 amino acids. The CDR3 spells CASSPRDNSYEQYF. The CDR3 DNA follows: TGTGCCAGCAGCCCCCGGGACAACTCCTACGAGCAGTACTTC.

A single count supports this clone. CDR3 sequence reads: CASAMTGQETQYF. Written as DNA, the CDR3 is TGTGCCAGCGCCATGACAGGTCAAGAGACCCAGTACTTC. The rearrangement links TRBV5-6 to TRBJ2-5; a possible D gene is TRBD1 (6 bases). Germline lookup yields CDR1 SGHDT and CDR2 YYEEEE. The CDR3 covers 13 residues. V was shortened by 7 bases and J by 2 bases, with 12 bases between the two germline ends.

The V call is TRBV19, the J call TRBJ1-5; D is perhaps TRBD1 (5 bases). This CDR3 is 15 amino acids long. V shed 8 bases and J shed 0 bases, with 14 bases lying between them. The germline V gene encodes CDR1 LNHDA and CDR2 SQIVND (reference sequence). CDR3 sequence (DNA): TGTGCCAGTTCGGGGGGAATCTATAGCAATCAGCCCCAGCATTTT. Encoded protein: CASSGGIYSNQPQHF.

This sequence joins TRBV5-1 and TRBJ2-1; weak D call: TRBD2 (6 bases). This CDR3 is 16 amino acids long. Germline V gene sequence: CDR1 SGHRS, CDR2 YFSETQ. Trimming removed 1 base at V and 3 bases at J, with 14 bases between. The CDR3 sequence is CASSLRSGTGYNEQFF. The CDR3 region has the DNA TGCGCCAGCAGCTTGCGTTCGGGGACTGGCTACAATGAGCAGTTCTTC.

The chain joins TRBV21-1 to TRBJ2-7; TRBD1, the D gene given by the table, was not confirmed from the DNA. TRBV21-1 is a pseudogene. The CDR3 totals 24 residues. For the CDR3, the DNA is TGTGCCAGCAGCAAATGTGGGGGTAAGAGGGCCGGGACAGGCCCAAAGGTGGCCACCTACGAGCAGTACTTC. This codes for CASSKCGGKRAGTGPKVATYEQYF.

CDR3 sequence: CASSLDGEGSYEQYF. CDR3 sequence (DNA): TGTGCCAGCAGCTTGGATGGGGAGGGCTCCTACGAGCAGTACTTC. The V and J genes are TRBV5-6 and TRBJ2-7, with 7 bases that match TRBD2. V trimming: 0 bases; J trimming: 0 bases; junction bases outside the gene matches: 3. Looked up from germline, CDR1 is SGHDT and CDR2 is YYEEEE. The CDR3 totals 15 residues.

As for this clone: The same CDR3 can be traced to other DNA sequences in this sample. This chain uses TRBV7-9 with TRBJ1-2, with a weak D call TRBD1 (6 bases). V dropped 0 bases and J dropped 5 bases, with 7 bases sitting between them. The CDR3 runs 13 residues. Germline values: CDR1 SEHNR, CDR2 FQNEAQ (reference sequence). Here the CDR3 reads CASSLAQGYGYTF. The CDR3, as DNA: TGTGCCAGCAGCTTAGCACAGGGTTATGGCTACACCTTC.

The chain recombines TRBV28 with TRBJ1-2; 9 bases agree with TRBD1. Germline V gene data show CDR1 as MDHEN and CDR2 as SYDVKM. The CDR3 length is 14 residues. The V gene end was trimmed by 6 bases and the J gene end by 5 bases; junction bases not matched to a gene: 7. This chain's CDR3 is CASRENRGLYGYTF. The CDR3 nucleotides are TGTGCCAGCAGAGAAAACAGGGGGCTATATGGCTACACCTTC.

This clone was seen a handful of times. The rearrangement uses TRBV7-9 and TRBJ1-5; tentative D call: TRBD1 (5 bases). Germline CDR1 is SEHNR and CDR2 is FQNEAQ (reference sequence). V dropped 1 base and J dropped 2 bases, with 6 bases sitting between them. This CDR3 contains 14 residues. The CDR3 region has the DNA TGTGCCAGCAGCTTAGGGGGGGGCAATCAGCCCCAGCATTTT. Translation gives CASSLGGGNQPQHF. The whole variable domain, filled in from reference TRBV7-9 and TRBJ1-5, reads DTGVSQNPRHKITKRGQNVTFRCDPISEHNRLYWYRQTLGQGPEFLTYFQNEAQLEKSRLLSDRFSAERPKGSFSTLEIQRTEQGDSAMYLCASSLGGGNQPQHFGDGTRLSIL.

CDR3 sequence (DNA): TGTGCCAGCAGCGCGACCGGGACAGCCTCCTACGAGCAGTACTTC. Translation: CASSATGTASYEQYF. The chain combines TRBV7-9 with TRBJ2-7; 7 nucleotides align to TRBD1. Germline V gene sequence: CDR1 SEHNR, CDR2 FQNEAQ (reference sequence). The CDR3 consists of 15 residues. The V gene end was trimmed by 5 bases and the J gene end by 0 bases; junction bases not matched to a gene: 7.

The table lists this clone with a count of one. This rearrangement joins TRBV4-3 to TRBJ2-3; 12 nucleotides line up with TRBD2. J gave up 5 bases and V 1 base, and 16 bases lay outside the gene matches. Germline CDR1 reads LGHNA; CDR2 reads YSLEER. CDR3 length equals 20 residues. CDR3 sequence: CASSQGASGGVAFELDTQYF. CDR3 coding DNA: TGCGCCAGCAGCCAAGGCGCTAGCGGGGGGGTGGCATTTGAGCTAGATACGCAGTATTTT.

The rearrangement uses TRBV7-3 and TRBJ2-2, with 11 bases that match TRBD2. The CDR3 spans 15 residues. V trimming: 6 bases; J trimming: 10 bases; junction bases outside the gene matches: 10. Per germline, CDR1 SGHTA and CDR2 FQGTGA. CDR3 nucleotides: TGTGCCAGCAGGCGTTTAGCGGGAGGGCCGACGGAGCTGTTTTTT. It encodes CASRRLAGGPTELFF.

The V call is TRBV2, the J call TRBJ1-2; possibly TRBD1 for D (5 bases). Germline CDR1 reads SNHLY; CDR2 reads FYNNEI. The CDR3 has 13 residues. The V and J ends lost 5 bases and 1 base respectively, with 8 bases between them. The CDR3 coding sequence is TGTGCCAGCAGTCAGGGTGTTAACTATGGCTACACCTTC. Its protein is CASSQGVNYGYTF.

V is TRBV5-1 and J is TRBJ2-5, with D unclear. The CDR3 has 12 residues. V lost 4 bases and J lost 4, with 8 bases in between. Germline CDR1 reads SGHRS; CDR2 reads YFSETQ. DNA of the CDR3: TGCGCCAGCAGCGTAGAGAGAGAGACCCAGTACTTC. This gives the protein CASSVERETQYF.

This chain connects TRBV6-1 to TRBJ2-3, with a tentative D call TRBD1 (6 bases). The germline V gene encodes CDR1 MNHNS and CDR2 SASEGT. The CDR3 covers 14 residues. V lost 8 bases and J lost 7, with 19 bases in between. CDR3 loop: CASGVGAGKNTQYF. CDR3 in DNA: TGTGCCAGCGGGGTGGGGGCAGGGAAAAATACGCAGTATTTT.

The chain links TRBV18 to TRBJ2-2; maybe TRBD2 (6 bases). Trimming left V 3 bases short and J 4 bases short, with 9 bases between. Germline assignment: CDR1 KGHSH and CDR2 LQKENI. This CDR3 has 14 amino acids. CDR3 sequence (DNA): TGTGCCAGCTCACCCTGGGACTCCACCGGGGAGCTGTTTTTT. The encoded protein is CASSPWDSTGELFF.